Listed below are T cell receptor beta chains from one sample, sequenced in a study of blood T cell repertoires in COVID-19. This table comes from immunoSEQ multiplex PCR, and its TCRdb copy is limited to in-frame clones, with some not included. The profile shows 100,000 to 150,000 clones, approximately 90% of them singletons. The sequencing input was peripheral blood. These receptors came from a man in his sixties with COVID-19, enrolled during active disease. Both conserved end residues are part of each CDR3. The order of the fields is J gene, V gene, clone size, D gene, CDR3 DNA, CDR3 protein. A D gene is named only where the DNA matches it firmly. Not every row has a clone size; where given, it reads once, few, many or a size class.

TRBJ1-1,TRBV9,few,-,TGTGCCAGCAGCGTAGCGGGAGTGAACACTGAAGCTTTCTTT,CASSVAGVNTEAFF
TRBJ2-2,TRBV9,-,TRBD2,TGTGCCAGCAGCGGTAGCGGGGCGAACACCGGGGAGCTGTTTTTT,CASSGSGANTGELFF
TRBJ1-6,TRBV11-3,-,-,TGTGCCAGCAGCGCAGGAGGGGATAATTCACCCCTCCACTTT,CASSAGGDNSPLHF
TRBJ2-1,TRBV7-2,few,TRBD1,TGTGCCAGCAGCCCACGGGACAGGGGAGCGGATGAGCAGTTCTTC,CASSPRDRGADEQFF
TRBJ1-1,TRBV19,-,TRBD1,TGTGCCAGTATGAGGGGACAGACGAACACTGAAGCTTTCTTT,CASMRGQTNTEAFF
TRBJ2-5,TRBV7-2,-,-,TGTGCCAGCAGCTTAGACCGGGGTAAAGAGACCCAGTACTTC,CASSLDRGKETQYF
TRBJ1-1,TRBV12-3/TRBV12-4,-,TRBD1,TGTGCCAGCAGTTTAAGGACAGGGAATGAAGCTTTCTTT,CASSLRTGNEAFF
TRBJ1-5,TRBV3-1/TRBV3-2,few,TRBD1,TGTGCCAGCAGCCAAGGGACAGGACAGCCCCAGCATTTT,CASSQGTGQPQHF
TRBJ1-1,TRBV19,-,TRBD1,TGTGCCAGTAGTATAAATGGACAGGGGTTTAGGACTGAAGCTTTCTTT,CASSINGQGFRTEAFF
TRBJ2-3,TRBV5-8,-,-,TGTGCCAGCACAACAAAACCCACAGATACGCAGTATTTT,CASTTKPTDTQYF
TRBJ1-6,TRBV30,-,-,TGTGCCTGGGATAATACGGGGAGCTCCTATAATTCACCCCTCCACTTT,CAWDNTGSSYNSPLHF
TRBJ2-3,TRBV7-2,-,-,TGTGCCAGCAGCTTAGTAATGGAGGCAGATACGCAGTATTTT,CASSLVMEADTQYF
TRBJ1-1,TRBV2,-,-,TGTGCCAGCAGTGGTCTAGGTGAAGCTTTCTTT,CASSGLGEAFF
TRBJ2-3,TRBV11-2,few,-,TGTGCCAGCAGCATCATAGCGGATACGCAGTATTTT,CASSIIADTQYF
TRBJ2-1,TRBV7-2,-,TRBD2,TGTGCCAGCAGGCGAACTAGCGGGGGCCACAATGAGCAGTTCTTC,CASRRTSGGHNEQFF
TRBJ1-3,TRBV5-6,-,-,TGTGCCAGCAGCCCCGGACTAACCTCTGGAAACACCATATATTTT,CASSPGLTSGNTIYF
TRBJ1-2,TRBV29-1,few,-,TGCAGCGTTACTCAGGGGTTTTATGGCTACACCTTC,CSVTQGFYGYTF
TRBJ1-6,TRBV5-1,-,-,TGCGCCAGCAAAGTGGTTACAGGGAATTCACCCCTCCACTTT,CASKVVTGNSPLHF
TRBJ2-1,TRBV7-9,once,TRBD2,TGTGCCAGCACCACGTTTTTCCTAGCGGGGCACAATGAGCAGTTCTTC,CASTTFFLAGHNEQFF
TRBJ1-2,TRBV29-1,-,-,TGCAGCGTTCACACATTGAACTATGGCTACACCTTC,CSVHTLNYGYTF
TRBJ1-3,TRBV5-4,once,TRBD1,TGTGCCAGCAGCACACGACAGGGGGCGAATCGAAGAAACACCATATATTTT,CASSTRQGANRRNTIYF
TRBJ1-5,TRBV9,-,-,TGTGCCAGCAGCGCCCGGGGGTTTAGCAATCAGCCCCAGCATTTT,CASSARGFSNQPQHF
TRBJ1-4,TRBV27,-,-,TGTGCCAGCAGATCTGGCGGAGAAAAACTGTTTTTT,CASRSGGEKLFF
TRBJ2-3,TRBV3-1/TRBV3-2,-,TRBD1,TGTGCCAGCAGCCAAGTCAGCGGGACAGGGGAGCTCGGGGGTACGCAGTATTTT,CASSQVSGTGELGGTQYF
TRBJ1-2,TRBV19,-,TRBD1,TGTGCCAGTAGTCCATACCAGACAGGGAATCTATATGGCTACACCTTC,CASSPYQTGNLYGYTF
TRBJ1-1,TRBV27,-,-,TGTGCCAGCAGTTTATCCGTCCGGGGTGGCACTGAAGCTTTCTTT,CASSLSVRGGTEAFF
TRBJ2-7,TRBV11-2,-,TRBD1,TGTGCCAGCAGCTTGGACAGGATCTACGAGCAGTACTTC,CASSLDRIYEQYF
TRBJ1-5,TRBV3-1/TRBV3-2,-,TRBD1,TGTGCCAGCAGCCAAGGCAGCCGGGACAGCCTTTCGCGCAATCAACCCCAGCATTTT,CASSQGSRDSLSRNQPQHF
TRBJ1-4,TRBV15,-,TRBD1,TGTGCCACCAGCAAAGACAGGGGGGATGAAAAACTGTTTTTT,CATSKDRGDEKLFF
TRBJ1-4,TRBV6-2/TRBV6-3,-,-,TGTGCCAGCAGTAACCGGGTTGAAAAACTGTTTTTT,CASSNRVEKLFF
TRBJ2-7,TRBV18,-,TRBD1,TGTGCCAGCTCGTCCGGGACAGGGGGTAACGAGCAGTACTTC,CASSSGTGGNEQYF
TRBJ1-5,TRBV19,-,TRBD1,TGTGCCAGTAAGACAGGGGGCACGGGCCAGCCCCAGCATTTT,CASKTGGTGQPQHF
TRBJ1-5,TRBV4-2,-,TRBD1,TGTGCCAGCAGCCAAGGACAGGGGTTGGGCAATCAGCCCCAGCATTTT,CASSQGQGLGNQPQHF
TRBJ1-2,TRBV27,-,-,TGTGCCAGCAGTTTATCGCAGCAGGCCGTCTATGGCTACACCTTC,CASSLSQQAVYGYTF
TRBJ1-3,TRBV10-1,few,TRBD1,TGCGCCAGCAGTGAACCAGGGGGTAGAGGTGGAAACACCATATATTTT,CASSEPGGRGGNTIYF
TRBJ2-7,TRBV4-1,-,-,TGCGCCAGCAGCCAAGAAGCGGGCCGTGTCTACGAGCAGTACTTC,CASSQEAGRVYEQYF
TRBJ2-7,TRBV24-1,-,-,TGTGCCACCAGTGACCCCGCAGGGGAGACCTACGAGCAGTACTTC,CATSDPAGETYEQYF
TRBJ2-1,TRBV3-1/TRBV3-2,-,-,TGTGCCAGCAGCCCGGACTCCAGCTCCTACAATGAGCAGTTCTTC,CASSPDSSSYNEQFF
TRBJ1-2,TRBV28,-,-,TGTGCCAGCAGCCGCGACCAGGGAGGAATAGGTGGCTACACCTTC,CASSRDQGGIGGYTF
TRBJ1-1,TRBV19,-,-,TGTGCCAGTAGTATAGAGCGGCAGCGAGGTGAAGCTTTCTTT,CASSIERQRGEAFF
TRBJ2-1,TRBV5-4,-,TRBD2,TGTGCCAGCAGCCGGGGACTAGCGGGGAACTACAATGAGCAGTTCTTC,CASSRGLAGNYNEQFF
TRBJ2-7,TRBV6-6,-,TRBD1,TGTGCCAGCACCAACAGGGGTTACGAGCAGTACTTC,CASTNRGYEQYF
TRBJ1-6,TRBV19,few,TRBD1,TGTGCCAGCCAAAGGGACAGGGTCTCCACCTCACCCCTCCACTTT,CASQRDRVSTSPLHF
TRBJ1-4,TRBV4-3,-,-,TGCGCCAGCAGCCCTGACGGACATACTTATGAAAAACTGTTTTTT,CASSPDGHTYEKLFF
TRBJ2-1,TRBV9,once,-,TGTGCCAGCAGCGTCTCGGGGTTCTCCTACAATGAGCAGTTCTTC,CASSVSGFSYNEQFF
TRBJ1-2,TRBV11-1,-,TRBD1,TGTGCCAGCAGCGTCGGGACAGTCTATGGCTACACCTTC,CASSVGTVYGYTF
TRBJ1-4,TRBV29-1,once,-,TGCAGCGTGCGGATGGGGGGGGCAACTAATGAAAAACTGTTTTTT,CSVRMGGATNEKLFF
TRBJ1-6,TRBV12-3/TRBV12-4,-,-,TGTGCCAGCAGACCGAGGCCGGAATCACCCCTCCACTTT,CASRPRPESPLHF
TRBJ2-7,TRBV11-2,-,-,TGTGCCAGCAGCTTAGCAGGAGGGCCCTACGAGCAGTACTTC,CASSLAGGPYEQYF
TRBJ2-7,TRBV7-2,-,TRBD1,TGTGCCAGCAGCGCCCGGGACAGGGGGACGCACGAGCAGTACTTC,CASSARDRGTHEQYF
TRBJ2-1,TRBV6-5,-,TRBD2,TGTGCCAGCAGTTACTCGAATCCCGGGGGGAATGAGCAGTTCTTC,CASSYSNPGGNEQFF
TRBJ1-3,TRBV30,-,-,TGTGCCTGGAATCCGCCAGGGGCTGGAAACACCATATATTTT,CAWNPPGAGNTIYF
TRBJ1-2,TRBV4-2,-,-,TGTGCCAGCAGCCAAGACAACAGTGAAGTCTATGGCTACACCTTC,CASSQDNSEVYGYTF
TRBJ2-3,TRBV11-3,once,TRBD1,TGTGCCAGCAGCTGGACAGGGGACGTTAGCACAGATACGCAGTATTTT,CASSWTGDVSTDTQYF